Listed below are T cell receptor beta chains from one sample, sequenced in a study of blood T cell repertoires in COVID-19. This table comes from immunoSEQ multiplex PCR, and its TCRdb copy is limited to in-frame clones, with some not included. The sample records 140,000 or so clones, approximately 80% being singletons. Material for sequencing was peripheral blood. All receptors come from a woman aged 45-60 years with acute or convalescent COVID-19. The CDR3 runs from the conserved cysteine through the conserved F or W. Each record gives: CDR3 length, V gene, D gene, clone size, J gene, CDR3 protein, CDR3 DNA. A D gene is named only where the DNA matches it firmly. Expanded clones get a size class; other rows say once, few or many, or leave the size out.

14	TRBV6-5	-	-	TRBJ1-2	CASKQTETNYGYTF	TGTGCCAGCAAGCAGACCGAGACAAACTATGGCTACACCTTC
15	TRBV7-9	-	-	TRBJ1-2	CASSRQTGIGYGYTF	TGTGCCAGCAGCCGTCAAACAGGGATTGGCTATGGCTACACCTTC
17	TRBV7-2	-	-	TRBJ1-4	CASSSQPFPVTNEKLFF	TGTGCCAGCAGCTCACAGCCCTTCCCAGTAACTAATGAAAAACTGTTTTTT
15	TRBV7-9	-	-	TRBJ1-5	CASSLGPGFNQPQHF	TGTGCCAGCAGCTTAGGCCCAGGCTTCAATCAGCCCCAGCATTTT
13	TRBV20-1	-	-	TRBJ1-1	CSASVNQDTEAFF	TGCAGTGCTAGTGTTAACCAGGACACTGAAGCTTTCTTT
13	TRBV5-1	-	-	TRBJ2-1	CASTLGGYNEQFF	TGCGCCAGCACTCTCGGGGGATACAATGAGCAGTTCTTC
11	TRBV20-1	-	-	TRBJ2-1	CSASQGAEQFF	TGCAGTGCTTCCCAGGGCGCTGAGCAGTTCTTC
14	TRBV29-1	-	-	TRBJ2-2	CSVSPGLFTGELFF	TGCAGCGTTTCCCCGGGACTCTTCACCGGGGAGCTGTTTTTT
15	TRBV10-3	-	once	TRBJ1-2	CAISEGGAPNYGYTF	TGTGCCATCAGTGAGGGGGGGGCCCCTAACTATGGCTACACCTTC
16	TRBV6-4	-	-	TRBJ2-2	CASSHMGARNTGELFF	TGTGCCAGCAGTCACATGGGGGCGCGGAACACCGGGGAGCTGTTTTTT
16	TRBV9	TRBD1	-	TRBJ1-1	CASSVGYRGLNTEAFF	TGTGCCAGCAGCGTAGGGTACAGGGGTCTGAACACTGAAGCTTTCTTT
16	TRBV5-3	-	-	TRBJ2-1	CARSGAIRIVCNEQFF	TGTGCCAGAAGCGGAGCGATTCGAATCGTGTGTAATGAGCAGTTCTTC
13	TRBV12-3/TRBV12-4	-	-	TRBJ2-7	CASSPITGFEQYF	TGTGCCAGCAGTCCAATAACAGGTTTCGAGCAGTACTTC
14	TRBV5-4	-	-	TRBJ2-1	CASSLEAPHNEQFF	TGTGCCAGCAGCTTGGAAGCACCACACAATGAGCAGTTCTTC
13	TRBV7-2	TRBD1	once	TRBJ1-2	CASSPQQGTGYTF	TGTGCCAGCAGCCCACAACAGGGGACGGGCTACACCTTC
12	TRBV12-3/TRBV12-4	-	many	TRBJ2-5	CASLRGGETQYF	TGTGCCAGCCTGAGGGGGGGAGAGACCCAGTACTTC
14	TRBV2	-	-	TRBJ1-5	CASSDYTSNQPQHF	TGTGCCAGCAGCGATTATACAAGCAATCAGCCCCAGCATTTT
14	TRBV7-2	TRBD2	-	TRBJ2-7	CASSPMGGDYEQYF	TGTGCCAGCAGCCCCATGGGGGGGGACTACGAGCAGTACTTC
16	TRBV4-2	TRBD2	few	TRBJ2-7	CASSQDLGGGNYEQYF	TGTGCCAGCAGCCAAGATCTGGGCGGGGGGAATTACGAGCAGTACTTC
15	TRBV19	TRBD1	few	TRBJ1-2	CASSMGQGILYGYTF	TGTGCCAGTAGTATGGGACAGGGGATCCTCTATGGCTACACCTTC
16	TRBV27	-	few	TRBJ1-6	CASSPKKTGINSPLHF	TGTGCCAGCAGTCCAAAGAAGACAGGAATAAATTCACCCCTCCACTTT
13	TRBV2	-	-	TRBJ1-2	CASMPGLNYGYTF	TGTGCCAGCATGCCGGGACTTAACTATGGCTACACCTTC
14	TRBV7-2	TRBD1	once	TRBJ2-7	CASSPDRSSYEQYF	TGTGCCAGCAGCCCGGACAGGAGCTCCTACGAGCAGTACTTC
14	TRBV19	-	-	TRBJ1-4	CASGEGQLLEKLFF	TGTGCCAGTGGGGAAGGACAGCTACTTGAAAAACTGTTTTTT
16	TRBV7-9	-	-	TRBJ2-5	CASSFNRSPFGETQYF	TGTGCCAGCAGCTTTAACAGGTCCCCTTTCGGAGAGACCCAGTACTTC
14	TRBV6-5	TRBD1	-	TRBJ1-1	CASSYRDRGAEAFF	TGTGCCAGCAGTTATCGGGACAGGGGGGCTGAAGCTTTCTTT
14	TRBV3-1/TRBV3-2	-	-	TRBJ1-1	CASSQQQGNTEAFF	TGTGCCAGCAGCCAACAACAGGGTAACACTGAAGCTTTCTTT
15	TRBV5-1	-	-	TRBJ1-1	CASSITGFMNTEAFF	TGCGCCAGCAGCATAACAGGGTTTATGAACACTGAAGCTTTCTTT
14	TRBV11-2	-	-	TRBJ1-2	CASSLNLPNYGYTF	TGTGCCAGCAGCTTGAACCTACCTAACTATGGCTACACCTTC
12	TRBV28	-	-	TRBJ1-5	CASSPSGQPQHF	TGTGCCAGCAGTCCCTCGGGTCAGCCCCAGCATTTT
16	TRBV6-6	TRBD1	-	TRBJ1-1	CASSYPQGGRDTEAFF	TGTGCCAGCAGTTACCCCCAGGGGGGTAGGGACACTGAAGCTTTCTTT
15	TRBV5-5	TRBD1	-	TRBJ1-2	CASSFGTGNNYGYTF	TGTGCCAGCAGCTTCGGGACAGGGAATAACTATGGCTACACCTTC
14	TRBV6-6	-	-	TRBJ1-6	CASSSPGDGSPLHF	TGTGCCAGCAGTTCCCCAGGGGACGGCTCACCCCTCCACTTT
14	TRBV2	-	-	TRBJ1-5	CASSDGYSNQPQHF	TGTGCCAGCAGTGACGGGTATAGCAATCAGCCCCAGCATTTT
14	TRBV28	-	-	TRBJ1-5	CASSHRADNQPQHF	TGTGCCAGCAGCCACCGTGCGGATAATCAGCCCCAGCATTTT
14	TRBV30	TRBD1	-	TRBJ1-1	CAWSRTGWNTEAFF	TGTGCCTGGAGTCGGACAGGGTGGAACACTGAAGCTTTCTTT
15	TRBV4-2	TRBD2	-	TRBJ2-7	CASSQDGTSGYEQYF	TGTGCCAGCAGCCAAGACGGGACTAGCGGCTACGAGCAGTACTTC
14	TRBV2	-	-	TRBJ2-7	CASNPQGVLYEQYF	TGTGCCAGCAATCCACAGGGTGTGCTCTACGAGCAGTACTTC
15	TRBV9	TRBD1	-	TRBJ1-2	CASSVSTGGVYGYTF	TGTGCCAGCAGCGTCTCAACAGGGGGCGTCTATGGCTACACCTTC
15	TRBV5-1	TRBD1	-	TRBJ2-7	CASSLTGDSSYEQYF	TGCGCCAGCAGCTTGACAGGGGACAGCTCCTACGAGCAGTACTTC
17	TRBV3-1/TRBV3-2	TRBD2	-	TRBJ2-3	CASSRYRTSGATDTQYF	TGTGCCAGCAGCCGTTACAGGACTAGCGGGGCAACAGATACGCAGTATTTT
14	TRBV5-1	-	once	TRBJ2-5	CASSLEAGAETQYF	TGCGCCAGCAGCTTGGAAGCAGGGGCAGAGACCCAGTACTTC
15	TRBV27	-	-	TRBJ1-6	CASSPGMVGNSPLHF	TGTGCCAGCAGTCCCGGGATGGTGGGGAATTCACCCCTCCACTTT
16	TRBV6-5	-	once	TRBJ1-3	CASSYSTGGSRNTIYF	TGTGCCAGCAGTTACTCGACGGGGGGAAGTCGAAACACCATATATTTT
12	TRBV2	-	-	TRBJ1-4	CASIGGDEKLFF	TGTGCCAGCATAGGAGGTGATGAAAAACTGTTTTTT
13	TRBV5-6	TRBD1	-	TRBJ1-5	CASSPGTDQPQHF	TGTGCCAGCAGCCCCGGGACAGATCAGCCCCAGCATTTT